This TCR beta chain was observed in a study of blood T cell repertoires in COVID-19. Per the authors' pipeline: Quantification of nucleated cells was approximated via reference gene primer amplification. The table came from immunoSEQ multiplex PCR; TCRdb's copy has only in-frame clones and leaves some out. D and trimming were read from the DNA, whereas the V and J calls and clone size are those reported in that table. The sample records approximately 330,000 clones, 80% to 90% being singletons. V lost 3 bases to trimming and J lost 4 bases; unmatched junction nucleotides: 12. The CDR3 contains 16 residues. The V gene's germline CDR1 is SGDLS and CDR2 YYNGEE.

What was sequenced was PBMCs or T cells enriched from blood (not recorded which). The sequence was collected from a woman aged 40 to 49 with acute COVID-19. The chain uses TRBV9 and TRBJ2-7; 8 bases agree with TRBD1. The CDR3 DNA follows: TGTGCCAGCAGCGCCTACGGACAGGGCGAAATTTACGAGCAGTACTTC. It translates to CASSAYGQGEIYEQYF.